This TCR beta chain stems from a study of CD8 T cells in Susac syndrome. Blood CD8+ and CD4+ T cells underwent high-throughput TCR beta sequencing. It was treatment-naive patients with stable or active relapsing-remitting disease who made up the multiple sclerosis controls. The CD8+ and CD4+ T cells were negatively isolated, with the TEMRA cells enriched by FACS. RNA in amounts of roughly 0.5 to 1 ug was reverse transcribed with random hexamers. By means of immunoSEQ multiplex PCR, TCR beta CDR3 spanning 54 Vbeta and 13 Jbeta underwent amplification. Via MiXCR, TCRdb re-called the immunoSEQ multiplex PCR reads, giving one row per CDR3 protein. Among about 290,000 distinct CDR3 sequences listed, around 85% were seen once. Germline CDR1 reads SGDLS; CDR2 reads YYNGEE. The CDR3 is 16 residues long. V dropped 0 bases and J dropped 4; count of bases not matched to a gene: 5.

Sequencing was performed on CD8+ T cells from PBMCs. The receptor's source is a human donor with multiple sclerosis. J is TRBJ2-2 and V is TRBV9, with 8 bases matching TRBD2. CDR3 residues: CASSVEGAGGTGELFF. DNA of the CDR3: TGTGCCAGCAGCGTAGAAGGGGCGGGAGGCACCGGGGAGCTGTTTTTT.